One and the same sample provided the 15 T cell receptor beta chains below, sequenced in a study of cytomegalovirus exposure and HLA in healthy donors. With 60 Vbeta and 13 Jbeta primers, the PCR was carried out. Repertoires were generated with immunoSEQ multiplex PCR, while TCRdb's copy carries only in-frame clones and drops some. The table shows about 150,000 clones, with roughly 80% occurring only once. Sequencing used PBMCs. The source is a man aged 35 to 55 in good health and CMV-seropositive.

The rearrangement links TRBV6-5 to TRBJ1-1, with D possibly TRBD1 on 5 matching bases. V was pared by 8 bases and J by 8 bases, with 6 bases between. CDR3 length: 9 amino acids. Germline V lookup: CDR1 MNHEY, CDR2 SVGAGI. DNA of the CDR3: TGTGCCAGCGGGGGGGAAGCTTTCTTT. This gives the protein CASGGEAFF.

V is TRBV19 and J is TRBJ1-5; 9 bases are shared with TRBD1. The CDR3 covers 16 residues. CDR1 and CDR2 (germline): LNHDA, SQIVND (reference sequence). After removal of 6 bases from V and 7 bases from J, the junction contained 13 bases not matched to a gene. The chain's CDR3 is CASRGTGTGTHQPQHF. For the CDR3, the DNA is TGTGCCAGTAGGGGAACCGGGACAGGGACCCACCAGCCCCAGCATTTT.

The V call is TRBV18, the J call TRBJ2-3; TRBD1 aligns across 8 bases. V shed 0 bases, J shed 1 base, and the junction held 0 bases outside the gene matches. Germline CDR1 KGHSH, CDR2 LQKENI. The CDR3 consists of 15 residues. The CDR3 protein is CASSPPGQGTDTQYF. In nucleotides, the CDR3 is TGTGCCAGCTCACCACCGGGACAGGGCACAGATACGCAGTATTTT.

This clone has a handful of counts. This rearrangement joins TRBV5-6 to TRBJ1-2; D possibly corresponds to TRBD1 (5 bases). There are 15 residues in the CDR3. Trimming took 3 bases from V and 2 from J, leaving 14 bases between them. In germline, CDR1 is SGHDT, CDR2 YYEEEE. The CDR3 nucleotides read TGTGCCAGCAGCTCGGGCGGGGGACCCAACTATGGCTACACCTTC. It is translated as CASSSGGGPNYGYTF.

The chain combines TRBV18 with TRBJ2-2; maybe TRBD2 (6 bases). Germline CDR1 and CDR2: KGHSH and LQKENI. The ends were cut back, 3 bases at V and 4 bases at J, with 6 bases in the middle. This CDR3 has 13 amino acids. CDR3 amino acids: CASSPTSTGELFF. CDR3 DNA sequence: TGTGCCAGCTCACCGACTAGCACCGGGGAGCTGTTTTTT.

The CDR3 DNA sequence: TGTGCCAGCTTTGGGGACAGGGGATATGGCTACACCTTC. Translation: CASFGDRGYGYTF. The chain joins TRBV9 to TRBJ1-2, with 10 bases lining up with TRBD1. Germline V lookup: CDR1 SGDLS, CDR2 YYNGEE. V shed 7 bases and J 5 bases; nucleotides not matched to a gene: 5. The CDR3 spans 13 residues.

This chain uses TRBV11-2 with TRBJ2-1, with a tentative D call TRBD2 (5 bases). The CDR3 totals 15 residues. The ends were cut back, 1 base at V and 0 bases at J, with 7 bases in the middle. Germline V gives CDR1 SGHAT, CDR2 FQNNGV. CDR3 residues: CASSLVGSSYNEQFF. The CDR3, as DNA: TGTGCCAGCAGCTTAGTGGGGAGCTCCTACAATGAGCAGTTCTTC.

The V call is TRBV11-2, the J call TRBJ2-1, with a possible D match to TRBD2 (6 bases). Trimming took 3 bases from V and 7 from J, leaving 16 bases between them. The germline V gene has CDR1 SGHAT and CDR2 FQNNGV. This CDR3 is 15 amino acids long. CDR3: CASSLGLYAGNEQFF. CDR3 in DNA: TGTGCCAGCAGCTTGGGACTCTATGCCGGGAATGAGCAGTTCTTC.

J is TRBJ2-1 and V is TRBV28, with TRBD1 matching 7 bases. Per the germline V gene, CDR1 is MDHEN and CDR2 is SYDVKM. This CDR3 region has 17 residues. With 1 base clipped from V and 2 bases from J, the junction kept 8 bases outside the gene matches. The CDR3 reads CASSLFHSGQTYNEQFF. The DNA for the CDR3 is TGTGCCAGCAGTTTATTTCATTCGGGACAGACCTACAATGAGCAGTTCTTC. The variable domain in full, with the rest retrieved from reference TRBV28 and TRBJ2-1, is DVKVTQSSRYLVKRTGEKVFLECVQDMDHENMFWYRQDPGLGLRLIYFSYDVKMKEKGDIPEGYSVSREKKERFSLILESASTNQTSMYLCASSLFHSGQTYNEQFFGPGTRLTVL.

This clone was observed a handful of times. The genes are TRBV10-3 and TRBJ2-1; 10 bases align to TRBD2. CDR3 length: 16 residues. Unmatched junction bases numbered 9, after V lost 5 bases and J lost 5 bases. Germline V CDR1 and CDR2: ENHRY, SYGVKD. The CDR3 DNA reads TGTGCCATCAGTACGCCCCGACTAGCGGGTAACAATGAGCAGTTCTTC. It codes for CAISTPRLAGNNEQFF.

The chain uses TRBV11-2 and TRBJ2-2, with unresolved D. V shed 6 bases and J shed 5 bases, with 4 bases lying between them. CDR3 size: 11 residues. The V gene's germline CDR1 is SGHAT and CDR2 FQNNGV. The CDR3 is CASSTTGELFF. CDR3 DNA sequence: TGTGCCAGCAGTACAACCGGGGAGCTGTTTTTT.

The J gene is TRBJ2-7, the V gene TRBV5-4; D possibly corresponds to TRBD1 (5 bases). The CDR3 loop spans 12 amino acids. Deletions cut 4 bases from V and 6 bases from J, with 11 bases between. Germline values: CDR1 SGHNT, CDR2 YYREEE (reference sequence). The CDR3 nucleotides read TGTGCCAGCAGCCCCCATCAGGGCGAGCAGTACTTC. It yields the protein CASSPHQGEQYF.

The chain carries TRBV5-4 and TRBJ2-7; D uncertain. The CDR3 runs 14 residues. CDR1 is SGHNT, CDR2 YYREEE, per germline (reference sequence). V lost 3 bases, J lost 1 base, and 11 bases lay in between. The DNA for the CDR3 is TGTGCCAGCAGCTCTACGACTCGGTCCTACGAGCAGTACTTC. This sequence encodes CASSSTTRSYEQYF.

The V and J genes are TRBV29-1 and TRBJ2-4, with 7 bases identical to TRBD2. CDR3 size: 12 residues. Germline V gene lookup returns CDR1 SQVTM and CDR2 ANQGSEA. The V gene end was trimmed by 5 bases and the J gene end by 12 bases; junction bases not matched to a gene: 10. The CDR3 region is CSVYGAVAGQYF. CDR3 DNA: TGCAGCGTTTACGGGGCAGTAGCGGGTCAGTACTTC.

The genes are TRBV11-1 and TRBJ1-5; the D is unclear. CDR1 SGHAT and CDR2 FQDESV come from the germline V gene (reference sequence). The CDR3 loop spans 16 amino acids. V lost 5 bases and J 0 bases, leaving 14 bases between the germline ends. The CDR3 sequence: CASSLPTNYSNQPQHF. The CDR3 DNA is TGTGCCAGCAGCCTACCGACGAACTATAGCAATCAGCCCCAGCATTTT.